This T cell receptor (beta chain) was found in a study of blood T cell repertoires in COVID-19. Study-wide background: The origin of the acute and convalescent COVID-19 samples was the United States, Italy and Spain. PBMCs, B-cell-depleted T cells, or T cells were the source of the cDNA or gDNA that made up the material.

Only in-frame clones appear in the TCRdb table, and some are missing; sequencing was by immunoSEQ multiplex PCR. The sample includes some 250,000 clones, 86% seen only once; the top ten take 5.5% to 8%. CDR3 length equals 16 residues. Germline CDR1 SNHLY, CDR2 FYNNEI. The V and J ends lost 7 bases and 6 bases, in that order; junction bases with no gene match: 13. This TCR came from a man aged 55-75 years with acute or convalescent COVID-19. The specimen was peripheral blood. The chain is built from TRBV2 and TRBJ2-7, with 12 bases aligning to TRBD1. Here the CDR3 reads CASTTLRDRGRGEQYF. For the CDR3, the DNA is TGTGCCAGCACCACACTCCGGGACAGGGGGCGCGGCGAGCAGTACTTC.